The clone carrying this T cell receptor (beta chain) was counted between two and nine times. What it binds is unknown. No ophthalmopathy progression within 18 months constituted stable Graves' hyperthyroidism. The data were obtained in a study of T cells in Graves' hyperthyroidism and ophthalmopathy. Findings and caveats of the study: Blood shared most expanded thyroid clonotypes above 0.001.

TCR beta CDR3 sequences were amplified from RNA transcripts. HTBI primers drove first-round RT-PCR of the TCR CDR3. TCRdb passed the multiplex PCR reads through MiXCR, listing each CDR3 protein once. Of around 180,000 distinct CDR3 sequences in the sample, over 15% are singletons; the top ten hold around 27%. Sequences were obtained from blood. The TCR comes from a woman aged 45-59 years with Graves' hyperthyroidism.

CDR3 in amino acids: CASSPFSEPNTEAFF. As DNA, the CDR3 is TGTGCCAGCAGTCCTTTCAGTGAACCGAACACTGAAGCTTTCTTT. V gene TRBV7-9 combines with J gene TRBJ1-1, with unresolved D. The CDR3 contains 15 residues. The V end lost 6 bases, the J end lost 1 base, and 15 bases lay between the germline ends. Germline loops: CDR1 SEHNR, CDR2 FQNEAQ (reference sequence).